Listed here are 19 T cell receptor beta chains from one sample, sequenced in a study of CD8 T cells in Susac syndrome. When the RNA was reverse transcribed, random hexamers were used with an input of roughly 0.45 to 1 ug. TCRdb analysed the immunoSEQ multiplex PCR reads with MiXCR anew, one entry per CDR3 protein. Here the sample spans about 120,000 distinct CDR3 sequences, 85% to 95% being singletons. The sequencing sample was made of CD4+ T cells from PBMCs. The receptor source for this set is a human donor in good health.

This clonotype has only one observation. This chain joins TRBV4-3 and TRBJ2-2; tentative D call: TRBD2 (6 bases). Trimming removed 1 base at V and 7 bases at J, with 13 bases between. Germline lookup yields CDR1 LGHNA and CDR2 YSLEER. This CDR3 is 15 amino acids long. The CDR3 loop reads CASSQVHLASGELFF. The CDR3 DNA follows: TGCGCCAGCAGCCAAGTGCACCTAGCGAGCGGGGAGCTGTTTTTT.

This clonotype appeared once. The J gene is TRBJ2-3, the V gene TRBV5-1; D not resolved. CDR1 and CDR2 from the germline V gene are SGHRS and YFSETQ. The germline V and J ends were trimmed by 0 bases and 3 bases, with 8 bases remaining between them. The CDR3 has 14 amino acids. The CDR3 spells CASSLEPGTDTQYF. In DNA, the CDR3 is TGCGCCAGCAGCTTGGAGCCCGGGACAGATACGCAGTATTTT.

This clonotype was counted between two and nine times. The genes are TRBV7-2 and TRBJ2-7; D is ambiguous. V lost 0 bases and J 2 bases, leaving 5 bases between the germline ends. The V gene's germline CDR1 is SGHTA and CDR2 FQGNSA. The CDR3 contains 13 residues. CDR3 nucleotides: TGTGCCAGCAGCTTAGCGGGGACCTACGAGCAGTACTTC. Amino acids: CASSLAGTYEQYF.

The chain recombines TRBV12-3 or TRBV12-4 with TRBJ1-2; D uncertain. The length of the CDR3 is 12 residues. Trimming cost V 5 bases and J 8 bases, with 12 bases left between them. The CDR3 DNA sequence: TGTGCCAGCAGTCCCCGCGCCGGGGGCTACACCTTC. It yields the protein CASSPRAGGYTF.

The rearrangement uses TRBV20-1 and TRBJ2-7; TRBD2 agrees at 9 bases. This CDR3 region has 15 residues. V lost 6 bases to trimming and J lost 0 bases; unmatched junction nucleotides: 9. Per germline, CDR1 DFQATT and CDR2 SNEGSKA (reference sequence). CDR3 residues: CSAVWREGSSYEQYF. The CDR3 coding sequence is TGCAGTGCCGTCTGGCGGGAGGGAAGCTCCTACGAGCAGTACTTC.

The chain has TRBV29-1 and TRBJ2-5; TRBD2 agrees at 7 bases. Trimming removed 7 bases from V and 2 bases from J; junction bases left unmatched: 4. The CDR3 totals 12 residues. In germline, CDR1 is SQVTM, CDR2 ANQGSEA. The chain's CDR3 is CSATSEQETQYF. CDR3 bases: TGCAGCGCTACTAGCGAGCAAGAGACCCAGTACTTC.

The DNA of the CDR3 is TGTGCCAGCAGCTTGGAAGACTATGGCTACACCTTC. The encoded protein is CASSLEDYGYTF. J is TRBJ1-2 and V is TRBV5-4; no firm D call. Per germline, CDR1 SGHNT and CDR2 YYREEE (reference sequence). The germline V and J ends were trimmed by 0 bases and 3 bases, with 3 bases remaining between them. This CDR3 is 12 amino acids long.

This clonotype was detected only once. The chain employs TRBV29-1 and TRBJ1-2; D is undetermined. Looked up from germline, CDR1 is SQVTM and CDR2 is ANQGSEA. The V and J ends lost 6 bases and 5 bases respectively, with 13 bases between them. The CDR3 is 12 amino acids. CDR3: CSVLVSSYGYTF. The CDR3 DNA sequence: TGCAGCGTACTGGTTTCCTCATATGGCTACACCTTC. The entire variable domain, with the rest obtained from reference TRBV29-1 and TRBJ1-2, is as follows: SAVISQKPSRDICQRGTSLTIQCQVDSQVTMMFWYRQQPGQSLTLIATANQGSEATYESGFVIDKFPISRPNLTFSTLTVSNMSPEDSSIYLCSVLVSSYGYTFGSGTRLTVV.

This rearrangement joins TRBV5-6 to TRBJ1-1; no clear D gene. CDR1 and CDR2 (germline): SGHDT, YYEEEE. CDR3 length: 13 amino acids. V lost 1 base and J 6 bases, leaving 10 bases between the germline ends. CDR3 amino acids: CASSLPLSSEAFF. CDR3 coding DNA: TGTGCCAGCAGCTTGCCGCTCTCATCTGAAGCTTTCTTT. Drawing the rest from reference TRBV5-6 and TRBJ1-1, the complete variable domain is DAGVTQSPTHLIKTRGQQVTLRCSPKSGHDTVSWYQQALGQGPQFIFQYYEEEERQRGNFPDRFSGHQFPNYSSELNVNALLLGDSALYLCASSLPLSSEAFFGQGTRLTVV.

This clonotype was detected once. The genes are TRBV4-2 and TRBJ2-1; 8 nucleotides line up with TRBD2. CDR1 and CDR2 (germline): LGHNA, YNFKEQ. V shed 0 bases and J 12 bases; nucleotides not matched to a gene: 7. The CDR3 length is 14 residues. The CDR3 sequence: CASSQEGSGKRQFF. The CDR3 bases are TGTGCCAGCAGCCAAGAGGGTAGCGGGAAAAGGCAGTTCTTC.

This chain connects TRBV7-9 to TRBJ2-2, with a weak D call TRBD2 (5 bases). Germline V gives CDR1 SEHNR, CDR2 FQNEAQ (reference sequence). V lost 2 bases and J 0 bases, leaving 16 bases between the germline ends. CDR3 length: 18 residues. CDR3: CASSLSHTRIANTGELFF. CDR3 sequence (DNA): TGTGCCAGCAGCTTATCCCATACTAGGATCGCGAACACCGGGGAGCTGTTTTTT.

The V and J genes are TRBV6-2 or TRBV6-3 and TRBJ2-7; D might be TRBD2 (6 bases). Between the trimmed V and J ends, which lost 6 bases and 0 bases, there was a span of 9 bases. The CDR3 covers 13 residues. Per the germline V gene, CDR1 is MNHEY and CDR2 is SVGEGT. The CDR3, as DNA: TGTGCCAGCAGAAATAGCGGCTCCTACGAGCAGTACTTC. Amino acids: CASRNSGSYEQYF.

The chain has TRBV7-2 and TRBJ1-4; D is ambiguous. From germline, CDR1 is SGHTA and CDR2 FQGNSA. CDR3 length: 18 amino acids. Trimming shortened V by 1 base and J by 4 bases, and 19 bases separated the two germline ends. The CDR3 DNA reads TGTGCCAGCAGCTTAGGACGTTTGGAGGGCCTACTTAATGAAAAACTGTTTTTT. Translated, it gives CASSLGRLEGLLNEKLFF.

This clonotype was observed a handful of times. V gene TRBV19 combines with J gene TRBJ2-7; D possibly uses TRBD1 or TRBD2 (5 bases each). The CDR3 has 14 amino acids. The ends were cut back, 7 bases at V and 0 bases at J, with 13 bases in the middle. CDR1 and CDR2 from the germline V gene are LNHDA and SQIVND (reference sequence). CDR3 region: CASKPGRSSYEQYF. As DNA, the CDR3 is TGTGCCAGTAAGCCGGGACGTAGCTCCTACGAGCAGTACTTC. The full variable domain, its missing parts supplied by reference TRBV19 and TRBJ2-7, is DGGITQSPKYLFRKEGQNVTLSCEQNLNHDAMYWYRQDPGQGLRLIYYSQIVNDFQKGDIAEGYSVSREKKESFPLTVTSAQKNPTAFYLCASKPGRSSYEQYFGPGTRLTVT.

The chain joins TRBV7-3 to TRBJ2-1; TRBD2 matches at 7 bases. Losses at the gene ends were 5 bases for V and 9 bases for J; bases not matched to a gene: 16. The CDR3 loop spans 16 amino acids. CDR1 and CDR2 (germline): SGHTA, FQGTGA. CDR3 sequence: CASSPILGGSRGEQFF. DNA of the CDR3: TGTGCCAGCAGCCCAATTCTTGGCGGGAGTAGGGGTGAGCAGTTCTTC.

The chain recombines TRBV14 with TRBJ1-4; D remains ambiguous. Germline CDR1 is SGHDN and CDR2 is FVKESK. The germline V and J ends were trimmed by 7 bases and 7 bases, with 13 bases remaining between them. The CDR3 has 13 residues. The CDR3: CASMKEAGEKLFF. CDR3 sequence (DNA): TGTGCCAGCATGAAGGAGGCCGGTGAAAAACTGTTTTTT.

The chain joins TRBV6-2 or TRBV6-3 to TRBJ2-7; D unresolved. V lost 0 bases to trimming and J lost 2 bases, with 11 bases between them. Germline assignment: CDR1 MNHEY and CDR2 SVGEGT. The CDR3 totals 15 residues. The CDR3 nucleotides read TGTGCCAGCAGTTACTCTAGGACCGAAGCCTACGAGCAGTACTTC. Its protein product is CASSYSRTEAYEQYF.

The CDR3 bases are TGCAGCGTTGAAAGATCGGGCAATGAGCAGTTCTTC. Amino acids: CSVERSGNEQFF. This chain joins TRBV29-1 and TRBJ2-1; no clear D. CDR1 SQVTM and CDR2 ANQGSEA come from the germline V gene. V shed 2 bases and J shed 6 bases, with 8 bases lying between them. The CDR3 runs to 12 residues.

V and J are TRBV20-1 and TRBJ1-4; D is undetermined. The CDR3 totals 13 residues. Trimming pared 0 bases from V and 4 bases from J, leaving 6 bases between. Germline CDR1 DFQATT, CDR2 SNEGSKA (reference sequence). CDR3 in DNA: TGCAGTGCTAGAGAGGTGGTTAATGAAAAACTGTTTTTT. This translates into CSAREVVNEKLFF.